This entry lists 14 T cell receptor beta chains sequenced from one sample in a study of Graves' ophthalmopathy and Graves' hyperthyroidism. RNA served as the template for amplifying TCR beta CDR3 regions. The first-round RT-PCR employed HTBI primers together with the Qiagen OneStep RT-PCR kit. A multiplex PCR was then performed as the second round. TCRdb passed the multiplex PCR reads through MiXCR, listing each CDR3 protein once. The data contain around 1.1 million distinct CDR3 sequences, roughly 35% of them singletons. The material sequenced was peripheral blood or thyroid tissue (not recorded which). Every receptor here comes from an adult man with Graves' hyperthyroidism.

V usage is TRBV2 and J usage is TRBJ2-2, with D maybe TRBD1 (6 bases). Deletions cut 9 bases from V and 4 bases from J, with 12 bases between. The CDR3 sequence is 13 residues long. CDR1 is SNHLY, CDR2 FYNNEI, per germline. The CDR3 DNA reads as TGTGCCAGACCAGGGGTGCGCACCGGGGAGCTGTTTTTT. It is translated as CARPGVRTGELFF.

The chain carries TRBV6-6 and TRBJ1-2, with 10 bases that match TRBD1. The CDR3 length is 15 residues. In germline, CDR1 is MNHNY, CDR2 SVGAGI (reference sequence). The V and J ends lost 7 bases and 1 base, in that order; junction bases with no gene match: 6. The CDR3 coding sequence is TGTGCCAGCACCTTCAGGACAGGGGGTAACTATGGCTACACCTTC. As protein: CASTFRTGGNYGYTF.

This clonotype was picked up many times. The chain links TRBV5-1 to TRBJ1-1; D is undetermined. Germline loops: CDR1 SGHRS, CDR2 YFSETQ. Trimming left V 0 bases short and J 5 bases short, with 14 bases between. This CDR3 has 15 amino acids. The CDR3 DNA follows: TGCGCCAGCAGCTTGGGCTGGACGGGAGGGACTGAAGCTTTCTTT. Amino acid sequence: CASSLGWTGGTEAFF. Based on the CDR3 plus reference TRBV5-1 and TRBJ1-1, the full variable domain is KAGVTQTPRYLIKTRGQQVTLSCSPISGHRSVSWYQQTPGQGLQFLFEYFSETQRNKGNFPGRFSGRQFSNSRSEMNVSTLELGDSALYLCASSLGWTGGTEAFFGQGTRLTVV.

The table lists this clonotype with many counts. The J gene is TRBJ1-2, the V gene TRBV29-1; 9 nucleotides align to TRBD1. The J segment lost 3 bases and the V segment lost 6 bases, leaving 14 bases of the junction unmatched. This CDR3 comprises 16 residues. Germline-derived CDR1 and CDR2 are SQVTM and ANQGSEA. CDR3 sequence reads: CSVIPFGTGLDYGYTF. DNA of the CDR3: TGCAGCGTGATACCCTTCGGGACAGGGTTGGACTATGGCTACACCTTC.

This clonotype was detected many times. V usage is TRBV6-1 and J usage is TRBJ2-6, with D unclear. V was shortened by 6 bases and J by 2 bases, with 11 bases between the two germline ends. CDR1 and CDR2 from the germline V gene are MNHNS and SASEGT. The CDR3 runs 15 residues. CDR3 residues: CASSPVLAGANVLTF. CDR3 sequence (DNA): TGTGCCAGCAGCCCTGTACTCGCTGGGGCCAACGTCCTGACTTTC.

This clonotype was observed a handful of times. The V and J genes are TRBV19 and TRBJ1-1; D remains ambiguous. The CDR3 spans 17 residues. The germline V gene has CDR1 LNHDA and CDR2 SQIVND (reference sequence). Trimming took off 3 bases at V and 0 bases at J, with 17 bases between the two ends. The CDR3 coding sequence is TGTGCCAGTAGTATGATGCAGCGGGGATCCATGAACACTGAAGCTTTCTTT. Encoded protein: CASSMMQRGSMNTEAFF.

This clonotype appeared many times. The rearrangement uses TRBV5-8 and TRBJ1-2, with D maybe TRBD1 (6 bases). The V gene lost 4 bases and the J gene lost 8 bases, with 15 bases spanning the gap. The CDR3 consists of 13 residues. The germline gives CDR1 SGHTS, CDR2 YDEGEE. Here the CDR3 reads CASSRTGSKGYTF. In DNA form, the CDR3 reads TGTGCCAGCAGCCGTACAGGGTCCAAAGGCTACACCTTC.

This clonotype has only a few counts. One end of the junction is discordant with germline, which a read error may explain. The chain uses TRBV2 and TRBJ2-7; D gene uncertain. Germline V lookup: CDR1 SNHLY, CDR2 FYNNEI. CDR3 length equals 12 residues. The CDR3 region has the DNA TGTGCCAGCAGCGAGTTTCTGGGCCTTGCCCTATTC. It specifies CASSEFLGLALF. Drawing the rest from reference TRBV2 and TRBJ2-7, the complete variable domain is EPEVTQTPSHQVTQMGQEVILRCVPISNHLYFYWYRQILGQKVEFLVSFYNNEISEKSEIFDDQFSVERPDGSNFTLKIRSTKLEDSAMYFCASSEFLGLALFGPGTRLTVT.

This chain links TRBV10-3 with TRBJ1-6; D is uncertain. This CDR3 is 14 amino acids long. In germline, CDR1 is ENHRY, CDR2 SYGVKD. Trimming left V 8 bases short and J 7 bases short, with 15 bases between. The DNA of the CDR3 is TGTGCCATCCGCCCCGGGAGTGGGAATTCACCCCTCCACTTT. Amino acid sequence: CAIRPGSGNSPLHF.

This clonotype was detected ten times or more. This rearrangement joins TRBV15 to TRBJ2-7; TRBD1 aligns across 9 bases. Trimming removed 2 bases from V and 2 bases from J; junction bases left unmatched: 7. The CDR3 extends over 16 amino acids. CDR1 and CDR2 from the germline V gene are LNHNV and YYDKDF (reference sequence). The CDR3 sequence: CATSRPKGTGTYEQYF. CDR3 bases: TGTGCCACCAGCAGACCCAAAGGGACAGGGACCTACGAGCAGTACTTC. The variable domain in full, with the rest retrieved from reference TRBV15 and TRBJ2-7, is DAMVIQNPRYQVTQFGKPVTLSCSQTLNHNVMYWYQQKSSQAPKLLFHYYDKDFNNEADTPDNFQSRRPNTSFCFLDIRSPGLGDTAMYLCATSRPKGTGTYEQYFGPGTRLTVT.

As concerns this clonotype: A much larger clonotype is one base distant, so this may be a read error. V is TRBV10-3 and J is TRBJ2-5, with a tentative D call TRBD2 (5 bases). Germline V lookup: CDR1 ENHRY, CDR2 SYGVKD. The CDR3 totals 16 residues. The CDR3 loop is CAISESWSGVQEAQYF. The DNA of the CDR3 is TGTGCCATCAGTGAGTCTTGGAGCGGCGTCCAAGAGGCCCAGTACTTC.

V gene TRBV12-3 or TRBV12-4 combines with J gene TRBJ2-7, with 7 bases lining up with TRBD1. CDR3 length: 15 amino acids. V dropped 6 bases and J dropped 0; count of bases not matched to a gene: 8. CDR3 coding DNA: TGTGCCAGCAGAAAATCACAGGGGTTCTCCTACGAGCAGTACTTC. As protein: CASRKSQGFSYEQYF.

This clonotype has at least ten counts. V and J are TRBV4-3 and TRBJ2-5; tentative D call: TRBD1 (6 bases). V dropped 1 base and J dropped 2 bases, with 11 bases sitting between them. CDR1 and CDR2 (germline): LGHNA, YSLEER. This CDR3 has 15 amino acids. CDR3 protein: CASSQVLTGQETQYF. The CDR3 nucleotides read TGCGCCAGCAGCCAAGTGTTGACAGGACAAGAGACCCAGTACTTC.

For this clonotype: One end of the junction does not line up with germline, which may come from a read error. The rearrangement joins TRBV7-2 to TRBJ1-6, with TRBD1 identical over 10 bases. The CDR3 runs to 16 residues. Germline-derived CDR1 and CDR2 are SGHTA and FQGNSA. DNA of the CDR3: TGTGCCAGCAGCTTAGGACAGGGGGCAAATAATTCACCCCCCCACTTT. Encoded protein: CASSLGQGANNSPPHF.